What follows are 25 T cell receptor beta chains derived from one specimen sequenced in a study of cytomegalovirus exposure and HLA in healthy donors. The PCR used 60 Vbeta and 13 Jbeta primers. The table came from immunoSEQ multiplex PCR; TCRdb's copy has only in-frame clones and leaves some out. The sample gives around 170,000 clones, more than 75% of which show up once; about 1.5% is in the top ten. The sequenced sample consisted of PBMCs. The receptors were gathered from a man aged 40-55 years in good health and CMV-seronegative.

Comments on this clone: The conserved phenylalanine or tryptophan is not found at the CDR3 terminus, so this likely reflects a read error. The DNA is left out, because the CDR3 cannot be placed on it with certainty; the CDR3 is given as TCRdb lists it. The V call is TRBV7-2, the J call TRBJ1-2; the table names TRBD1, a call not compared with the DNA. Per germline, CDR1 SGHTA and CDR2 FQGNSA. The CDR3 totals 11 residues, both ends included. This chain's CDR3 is CASSLGAWLRV.

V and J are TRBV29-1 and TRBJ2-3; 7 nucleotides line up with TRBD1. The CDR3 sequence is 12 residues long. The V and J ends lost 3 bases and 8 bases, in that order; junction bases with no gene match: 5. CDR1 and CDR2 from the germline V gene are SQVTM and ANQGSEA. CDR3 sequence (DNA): TGCAGCGTTGACCACAGGGGTGGTACGCAGTATTTT. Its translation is CSVDHRGGTQYF.

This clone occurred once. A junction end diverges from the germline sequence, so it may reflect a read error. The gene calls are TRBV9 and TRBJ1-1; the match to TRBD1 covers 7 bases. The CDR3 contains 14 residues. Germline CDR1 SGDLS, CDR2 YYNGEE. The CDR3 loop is CASSSTDRAREPIF. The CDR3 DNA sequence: TGTGCCAGCAGCAGTACCGACAGGGCGAGGGAGCCCATCTTT.

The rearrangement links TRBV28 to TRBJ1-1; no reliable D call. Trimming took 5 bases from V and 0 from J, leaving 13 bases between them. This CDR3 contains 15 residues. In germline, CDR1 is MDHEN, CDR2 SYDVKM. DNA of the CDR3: TGTGCCAGCAGTGGTGTTGAGGGTTTGAACACTGAAGCTTTCTTT. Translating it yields CASSGVEGLNTEAFF. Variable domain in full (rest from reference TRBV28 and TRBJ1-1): DVKVTQSSRYLVKRTGEKVFLECVQDMDHENMFWYRQDPGLGLRLIYFSYDVKMKEKGDIPEGYSVSREKKERFSLILESASTNQTSMYLCASSGVEGLNTEAFFGQGTRLTVV.

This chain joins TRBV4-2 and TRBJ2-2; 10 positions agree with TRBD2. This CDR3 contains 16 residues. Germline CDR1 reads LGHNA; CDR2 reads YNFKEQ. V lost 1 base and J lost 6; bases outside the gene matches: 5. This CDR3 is CASSQAASGGPGELFF. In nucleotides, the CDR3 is TGTGCCAGCAGCCAAGCAGCTAGCGGGGGTCCCGGGGAGCTGTTTTTT.

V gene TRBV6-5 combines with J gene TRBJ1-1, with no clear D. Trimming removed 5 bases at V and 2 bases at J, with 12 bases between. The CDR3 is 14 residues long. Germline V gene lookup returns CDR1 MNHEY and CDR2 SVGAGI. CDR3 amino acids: CASSQKPGNTEAFF. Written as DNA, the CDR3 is TGTGCCAGCAGTCAGAAACCAGGTAACACTGAAGCTTTCTTT.

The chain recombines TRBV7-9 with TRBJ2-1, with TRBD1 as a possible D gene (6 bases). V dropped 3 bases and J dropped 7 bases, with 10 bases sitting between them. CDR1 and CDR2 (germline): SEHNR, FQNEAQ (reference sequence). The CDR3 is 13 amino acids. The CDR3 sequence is CASSFGTLNEQFF. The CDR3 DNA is TGTGCCAGCAGCTTTGGGACACTAAATGAGCAGTTCTTC.

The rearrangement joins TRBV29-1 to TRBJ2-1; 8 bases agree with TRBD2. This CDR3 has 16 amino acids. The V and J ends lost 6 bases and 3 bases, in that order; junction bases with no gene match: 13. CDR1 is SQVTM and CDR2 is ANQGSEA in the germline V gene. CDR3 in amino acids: CSVRSGTRILYNEQFF. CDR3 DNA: TGCAGCGTGAGGTCCGGGACTAGAATTCTCTACAATGAGCAGTTCTTC.

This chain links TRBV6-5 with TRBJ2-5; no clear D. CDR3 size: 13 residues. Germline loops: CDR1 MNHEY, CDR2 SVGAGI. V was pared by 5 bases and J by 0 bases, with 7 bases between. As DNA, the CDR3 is TGTGCCAGCAGTACCCGGTACCAAGAGACCCAGTACTTC. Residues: CASSTRYQETQYF.

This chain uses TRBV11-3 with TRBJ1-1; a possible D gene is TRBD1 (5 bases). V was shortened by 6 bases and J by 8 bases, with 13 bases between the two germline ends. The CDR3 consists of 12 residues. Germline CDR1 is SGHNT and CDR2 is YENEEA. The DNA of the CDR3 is TGTGCCAGCAGGGACGGGGGGTTAGAAGCTTTCTTT. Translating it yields CASRDGGLEAFF. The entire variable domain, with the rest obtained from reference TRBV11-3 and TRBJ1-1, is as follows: EAGVVQSPRYKIIEKKQPVAFWCNPISGHNTLYWYLQNLGQGPELLIRYENEEAVDDSQLPKDRFSAERLKGVDSTLKIQPAELGDSAVYLCASRDGGLEAFFGQGTRLTVV.

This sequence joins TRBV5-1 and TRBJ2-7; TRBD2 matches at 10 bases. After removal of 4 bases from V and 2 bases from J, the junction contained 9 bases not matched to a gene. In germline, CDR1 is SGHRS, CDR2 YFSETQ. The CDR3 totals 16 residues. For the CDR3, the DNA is TGCGCCAGCAGCCCCCGGGGAGCGGGAGGGACCTACGAGCAGTACTTC. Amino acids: CASSPRGAGGTYEQYF.

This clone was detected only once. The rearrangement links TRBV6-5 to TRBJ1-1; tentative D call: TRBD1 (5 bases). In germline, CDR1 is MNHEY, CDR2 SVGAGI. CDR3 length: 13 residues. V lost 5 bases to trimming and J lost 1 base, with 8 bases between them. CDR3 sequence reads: CASSRTGNTEAFF. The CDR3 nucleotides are TGTGCCAGCAGTAGAACAGGGAACACTGAAGCTTTCTTT.

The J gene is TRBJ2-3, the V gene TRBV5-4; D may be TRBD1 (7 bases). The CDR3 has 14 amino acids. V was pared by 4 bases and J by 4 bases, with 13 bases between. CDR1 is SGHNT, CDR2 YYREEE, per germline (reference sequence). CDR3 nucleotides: TGTGCCAGCAGCCCAGGGGGGCTACCAGATACGCAGTATTTT. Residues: CASSPGGLPDTQYF.

The CDR3 DNA reads as TGTGCCAGCAGCTCCAGGGACAGGTCGTTCTACAATGAGCAGTTCTTC. Residues: CASSSRDRSFYNEQFF. This chain links TRBV9 with TRBJ2-1, with 8 bases lining up with TRBD1. There are 16 residues in the CDR3. The trim removed 4 bases at V and 3 bases at J, leaving 9 bases unmatched. The germline CDR1 and CDR2 sequences are SGDLS and YYNGEE. Filled out from reference TRBV9 and TRBJ2-1, the complete variable domain reads DSGVTQTPKHLITATGQRVTLRCSPRSGDLSVYWYQQSLDQGLQFLIQYYNGEERAKGNILERFSAQQFPDLHSELNLSSLELGDSALYFCASSSRDRSFYNEQFFGPGTRLTVL.

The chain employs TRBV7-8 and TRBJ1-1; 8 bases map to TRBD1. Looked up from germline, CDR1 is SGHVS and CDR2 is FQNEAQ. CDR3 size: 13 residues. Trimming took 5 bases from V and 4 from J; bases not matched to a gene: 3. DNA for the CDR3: TGTGCCAGCAGCCTAGGACAGGGCACTGAAGCTTTCTTT. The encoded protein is CASSLGQGTEAFF.

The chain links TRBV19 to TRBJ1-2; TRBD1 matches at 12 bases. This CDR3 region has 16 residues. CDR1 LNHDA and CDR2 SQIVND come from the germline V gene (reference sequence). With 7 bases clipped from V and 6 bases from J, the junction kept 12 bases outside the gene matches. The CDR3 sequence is CASTGTGGNVVHGYTF. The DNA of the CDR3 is TGTGCCAGTACCGGGACAGGGGGCAACGTGGTCCATGGCTACACCTTC.

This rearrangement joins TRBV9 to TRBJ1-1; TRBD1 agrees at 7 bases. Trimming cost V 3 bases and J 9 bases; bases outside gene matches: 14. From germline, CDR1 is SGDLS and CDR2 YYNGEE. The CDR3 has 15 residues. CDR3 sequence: CASSANPGHRGKAFF. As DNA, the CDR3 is TGTGCCAGCAGCGCTAACCCGGGCCACAGGGGAAAAGCTTTCTTT.

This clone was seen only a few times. CDR3 protein: CASSQSRGRVLATEAFF. The CDR3 bases are TGTGCCAGCAGCCAATCACGAGGGAGAGTTTTGGCCACTGAAGCTTTCTTT. J is TRBJ1-1 and V is TRBV14; unclear D gene. The V end was cut by 2 bases, the J end by 4 bases, with 20 bases between. The CDR3 loop spans 17 amino acids. Germline V gives CDR1 SGHDN, CDR2 FVKESK.

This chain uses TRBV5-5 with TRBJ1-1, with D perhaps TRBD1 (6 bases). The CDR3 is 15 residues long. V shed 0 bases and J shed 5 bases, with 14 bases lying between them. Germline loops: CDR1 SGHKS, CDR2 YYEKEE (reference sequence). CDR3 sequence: CASSLEAGAGTEAFF. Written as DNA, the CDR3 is TGTGCCAGCAGCTTGGAGGCGGGGGCTGGTACTGAAGCTTTCTTT.

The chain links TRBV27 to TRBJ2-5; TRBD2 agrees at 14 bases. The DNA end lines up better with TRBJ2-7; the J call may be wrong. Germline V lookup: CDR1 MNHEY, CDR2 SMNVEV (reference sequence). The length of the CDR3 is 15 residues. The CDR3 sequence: CASSRGTSGRYEQYF. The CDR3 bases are TGTGCCAGCAGCCGGGGGACTAGCGGGAGATACGAGCAGTACTTC.

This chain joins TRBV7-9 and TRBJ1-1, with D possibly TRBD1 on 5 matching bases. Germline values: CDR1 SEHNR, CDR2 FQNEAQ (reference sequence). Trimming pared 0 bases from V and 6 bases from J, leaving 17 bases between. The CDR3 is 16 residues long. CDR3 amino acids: CASSLALGVGRAEAFF. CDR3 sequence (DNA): TGTGCCAGCAGCTTAGCGTTAGGGGTAGGCCGGGCTGAAGCTTTCTTT.

CDR3 sequence: CASSVGGGQGAGNEQFF. The CDR3 DNA reads as TGTGCCAGCAGCGTAGGAGGAGGGCAGGGGGCTGGGAATGAGCAGTTCTTC. This chain connects TRBV9 to TRBJ2-1, with TRBD1 matching 8 bases. Germline-derived CDR1 and CDR2 are SGDLS and YYNGEE. The V gene end was trimmed by 0 bases and the J gene end by 7 bases; junction bases not matched to a gene: 12. The CDR3 consists of 17 residues.

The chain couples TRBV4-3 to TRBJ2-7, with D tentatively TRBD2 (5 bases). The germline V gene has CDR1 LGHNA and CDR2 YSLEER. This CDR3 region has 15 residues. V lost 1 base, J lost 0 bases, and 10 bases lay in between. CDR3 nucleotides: TGCGCCAGCAGCCAAGGGACTGCGAGCTCCTACGAGCAGTACTTC. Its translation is CASSQGTASSYEQYF.

CDR3 protein: CASSQATGDEQFF. The DNA for the CDR3 is TGTGCCAGCAGCCAGGCGACAGGGGATGAGCAGTTCTTC. This rearrangement joins TRBV4-2 to TRBJ2-1; 8 nucleotides line up with TRBD1. The CDR3 runs to 13 residues. J was trimmed by 8 bases and V by 3 bases; bases with no gene match: 3. In germline, CDR1 is LGHNA, CDR2 YNFKEQ.

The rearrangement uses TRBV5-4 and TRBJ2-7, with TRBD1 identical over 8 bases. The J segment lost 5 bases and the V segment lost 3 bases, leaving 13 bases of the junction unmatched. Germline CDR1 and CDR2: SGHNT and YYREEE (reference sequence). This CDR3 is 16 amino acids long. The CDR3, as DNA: TGTGCCAGCAGCTGGGGGACAGGTCCTAAGGCCGACGAGCAGTACTTC. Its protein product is CASSWGTGPKADEQYF.